This T cell receptor (beta chain) was retrieved from a study of CD8+ T cells in alopecia areata (dated by TCRdb to the late 2010s). Regarding the study in general: Treated patients were enrolled in an open-label pilot trial of oral tofacitinib at 5 to 10 mg twice daily for moderate-to-severe alopecia areata. Patients received tofacitinib for 6 to 18 months and were then followed off drug for 6 months to check for delayed response and recurrence. To study T cell clonal expansion in alopecia areata, the researchers applied high-throughput TCRbeta sequencing to both the C3H/HeJ mouse model and human patients. Scalp tissue and sorted CD4+ and CD8+ peripheral blood T cells from patchy and totalis/universalis alopecia areata patients and from healthy controls were covered by human TCRbeta sequencing. Tofacitinib-treated patients had biopsies at baseline and at 4 and 24 weeks of treatment, with a later scalp biopsy in several patients. Clonality in the scalp was compared among normal scalp (n=4), patchy alopecia areata scalp (n=8), and alopecia totalis/universalis scalp (n=8). RNA was extracted with the PAXgene miRNA kit for fixed scalp, the miRNeasy kit for PBMCs, and the RNeasy kit for mouse skin. TCRbeta CDR3 regions were amplified by immunoSEQ multiplex PCR with 35 Vbeta forward and 13 Jbeta reverse primers. General conclusions and limits of the study: Unlike mouse skin, where gammadelta T cells dominate, normal human skin contains resident alphabeta T cells that get sequenced too, which complicates analysis of the scalp TCR repertoire. Lesional scalp, especially in alopecia totalis/universalis, showed higher clonality and more expanded CD8+ clones than normal scalp, suggesting antigenic drive. TCR sequences shared between patients were less clear than in mice, possibly partly because of HLA diversity in the patient population.

V is clipped by 0 bases and J by 0 bases, and the sequence between their germline boundaries is 8 bases long. The CDR3 starts with the cysteine, ends with the phenylalanine, and has 15 residues. CDR3 DNA is the only sequence kept; it has 45 bases, read in frame from the first base. CDR1 and CDR2 (LGHNA, YSLEER) derive from the germline V gene. Concerning this clone: Its antigen is not yet known. No base-level quality is on record; no much larger clone is a single base apart.

Lesional scalp punch biopsies and peripheral blood were collected from alopecia areata patients. After PBMCs were isolated by density centrifugation and stained for CD3, CD4 and CD8, a FACSAria was used to sort CD4+ and CD8+ T cells. Library preparation was by the immunoSEQ multiplex PCR assay. For TCR sequencing, RNA was extracted from every sample and reverse transcribed into cDNA to serve as template. First-strand cDNA was synthesized with SuperScript III using a 2:1 mix of oligo-dT and random hexamers. A synthetic immune receptor repertoire was used to measure amplification bias, and any remaining bias was corrected computationally. The authors processed their data as follows. After raw reads were preprocessed to remove errors, the CDR3 was defined following IMGT conventions as running from the conserved cysteine to phenylalanine. Clonality was computed as 1 minus the Shannon entropy, with the entropy normalized by log2 of the number of productive unique TCRs. CD4 or CD8 identity of scalp clones was inferred by cross-referencing scalp TCRbeta sequences with sorted blood CD4 and CD8 repertoires. TCRdb holds this immuneACCESS table with in-frame rearrangements only. Some clones are missing; in checked studies, unresolved V genes explain under half, and the rest has no known cause. That table gives V, J and clone size, and the DNA gave D and trimming. The sample table lists over 85,000 clones, 41% of them with a count of one. 1.3% of the sample is held by the ten biggest clonotypes.

This chain is built from TRBV4-3 and TRBJ1-1, with the D gene too uncertain to name. The clonotype originates from a human donor with alopecia areata. The sample consisted of CD4+ T cells sorted from blood. The DNA sequence follows: TGCGCCAGCAGCCAAGATCGCAGCATGAACACTGAAGCTTTCTTT. Its coded protein is CASSQDRSMNTEAFF.